Below are 20 T cell receptor beta chains sequenced from a single sample in a study of cytomegalovirus exposure and HLA in healthy donors. Researchers ran the PCR with 60 Vbeta and 13 Jbeta primers. Assay: immunoSEQ multiplex PCR; the TCRdb copy retains only in-frame clones and omits some. The sample yields 170,000 or so clones, around 82% seen once. Sequences were obtained from PBMCs. The receptors derive from a man aged 60 to 75 in good health and CMV-seronegative.

The chain combines TRBV7-2 with TRBJ2-7, with 7 bases aligning to TRBD2. V shed 2 bases, J shed 2 bases, and the junction held 6 bases outside the gene matches. The CDR3 covers 15 residues. Germline V lookup: CDR1 SGHTA, CDR2 FQGNSA. CDR3 in DNA: TGTGCCAGCAGCTTAAGTCTGAGCGGGGCCTACGAGCAGTACTTC. Protein sequence: CASSLSLSGAYEQYF.

The chain is built from TRBV18 and TRBJ1-1; 7 bases line up with TRBD1. The CDR3 covers 14 residues. V shed 8 bases, J shed 8 bases, and the junction held 14 bases outside the gene matches. The germline V gene has CDR1 KGHSH and CDR2 LQKENI. This CDR3 is CASHQSGSGGEAFF. The CDR3 nucleotides read TGTGCCAGCCACCAGTCGGGTTCAGGGGGGGAAGCTTTCTTT.

V gene TRBV1 combines with J gene TRBJ1-2. TRBV1 is termed a pseudogene. This CDR3 is 17 amino acids long. The DNA for the CDR3 is TGCACCAGCAGCCAGGAACGGGGTGGCATTACGGAGTATGGCTACACCTTC. Protein product: CTSSQERGGITEYGYTF.

Only a few counts were recorded for this clone. The V and J genes are TRBV28 and TRBJ2-7; 9 bases match TRBD1. Germline trimming cut 3 bases from V and 3 bases from J; bases unmatched to any gene: 3. CDR3 length: 14 residues. Germline CDR1 MDHEN, CDR2 SYDVKM. The CDR3 nucleotides read TGTGCCAGCAGTTTCGGGGACAGGGACTACGAGCAGTACTTC. As protein: CASSFGDRDYEQYF.

By share of the sample, this clone is medium-sized (0.01 to 0.1%). V usage is TRBV5-1 and J usage is TRBJ1-1, with D maybe TRBD1 (6 bases). This CDR3 region has 14 residues. From germline, CDR1 is SGHRS and CDR2 YFSETQ. The V end was cut by 0 bases, the J end by 8 bases, with 14 bases between. The CDR3 spells CASSLGRQVIEAFF. CDR3 nucleotides: TGCGCCAGCAGCTTGGGCCGACAGGTTATAGAAGCTTTCTTT. Full variable domain (missing parts from reference TRBV5-1 and TRBJ1-1): KAGVTQTPRYLIKTRGQQVTLSCSPISGHRSVSWYQQTPGQGLQFLFEYFSETQRNKGNFPGRFSGRQFSNSRSEMNVSTLELGDSALYLCASSLGRQVIEAFFGQGTRLTVV.

This clone has only one observation. The V call is TRBV7-6, the J call TRBJ2-2; possibly TRBD2 for D (5 bases). Germline CDR1 is SGHVS and CDR2 is FNYEAQ. This CDR3 has 12 amino acids. Trimming took 4 bases from V and 5 from J, leaving 5 bases between them. The DNA for the CDR3 is TGTGCCAGCAGCTCGGGAACCGGGGAGCTGTTTTTT. As protein: CASSSGTGELFF.

The rearrangement links TRBV5-1 to TRBJ2-7, with D maybe TRBD1 (6 bases). Germline CDR1 and CDR2: SGHRS and YFSETQ. Deletions cut 1 base from V and 5 bases from J, with 13 bases between. This CDR3 has 14 residues. The CDR3 spells CASSLQARGDEQYF. In DNA form, the CDR3 reads TGCGCCAGCAGCTTGCAAGCCAGGGGAGACGAGCAGTACTTC.

V usage is TRBV9 and J usage is TRBJ2-5, with 7 bases that match TRBD1. With V trimmed by 0 bases and J by 5 bases, 10 bases remained unmatched. The CDR3 spans 16 residues. Germline CDR1 and CDR2: SGDLS and YYNGEE. The CDR3 sequence is CASSVAPQGVLETQYF. The CDR3 DNA is TGTGCCAGCAGCGTAGCTCCCCAGGGGGTATTGGAGACCCAGTACTTC.

This rearrangement joins TRBV18 to TRBJ1-1, with D unclear. Germline values: CDR1 KGHSH, CDR2 LQKENI. Trimming stripped 0 bases from V and 1 base from J, with 3 bases between. CDR3 length: 13 amino acids. CDR3 sequence reads: CASSPPQNTEAFF. CDR3 sequence (DNA): TGTGCCAGCTCACCACCCCAGAACACTGAAGCTTTCTTT.

The rearrangement uses TRBV7-3 and TRBJ1-5; 7 bases are a match to TRBD1. CDR1 SGHTA and CDR2 FQGTGA come from the germline V gene. V gave up 5 bases and J gave up 5 bases; unmatched junction bases: 15. The CDR3 spans 17 residues. CDR3 amino acids: CASSAPGTEKNDQPQHF. The DNA of the CDR3 is TGTGCCAGCAGCGCCCCCGGGACAGAAAAAAACGATCAGCCCCAGCATTTT.

V and J are TRBV9 and TRBJ2-2; 7 bases match TRBD2. Trimming took 4 bases from V and 5 from J; bases not matched to a gene: 8. This CDR3 has 15 amino acids. In germline, CDR1 is SGDLS, CDR2 YYNGEE. CDR3 nucleotide sequence: TGTGCCAGCAGCCCCCGGGACTACTCTACCGGGGAGCTGTTTTTT. Residues: CASSPRDYSTGELFF. The full variable domain, rest sourced from reference TRBV9 and TRBJ2-2, is DSGVTQTPKHLITATGQRVTLRCSPRSGDLSVYWYQQSLDQGLQFLIQYYNGEERAKGNILERFSAQQFPDLHSELNLSSLELGDSALYFCASSPRDYSTGELFFGEGSRLTVL.

V and J are TRBV2 and TRBJ2-7; D is possibly TRBD1 (6 bases). The CDR3 is made up of 14 amino acids. V was cut by 6 bases and J by 0 bases, with 12 bases left in between. The germline CDR1 and CDR2 sequences are SNHLY and FYNNEI. CDR3 nucleotide sequence: TGTGCCAGCAGGAGGGACATATACTCCTACGAGCAGTACTTC. Translated: CASRRDIYSYEQYF.

This chain connects TRBV10-3 to TRBJ2-4; TRBD2 aligns across 10 bases. V gave up 3 bases and J gave up 7 bases; unmatched junction bases: 9. The CDR3 loop spans 16 amino acids. Germline V gives CDR1 ENHRY, CDR2 SYGVKD. The CDR3 sequence: CAISDPSGRVVNIQYF. CDR3 nucleotides: TGTGCCATCAGTGACCCGAGCGGGAGGGTCGTCAACATTCAGTACTTC.

This clone was seen a few times. The chain is built from TRBV11-3 and TRBJ2-7, with D tentatively TRBD1 (6 bases). V was pared by 3 bases and J by 2 bases, with 11 bases between. Looked up from germline, CDR1 is SGHNT and CDR2 is YENEEA. This CDR3 contains 14 residues. CDR3 in DNA: TGTGCCAGCAGCTTGGGGGCAGGGCCCTACGAGCAGTACTTC. This codes for CASSLGAGPYEQYF.

On this clone: A junction end diverges from the germline sequence, so it may reflect a read error. The chain combines TRBV15 with TRBJ1-1, with D possibly TRBD1 on 6 matching bases. The length of the CDR3 is 15 residues. Germline loops: CDR1 LNHNV, CDR2 YYDKDF (reference sequence). The CDR3 region is CATSRDQGSDTDAFF. DNA of the CDR3: TGTGCCACCAGCAGAGATCAGGGGTCGGACACTGACGCTTTCTTT.

The chain recombines TRBV6-6 with TRBJ2-7; the D is unclear. The CDR3 is 11 amino acids. V was trimmed by 6 bases and J by 4 bases, leaving 7 bases between them. In germline, CDR1 is MNHNY, CDR2 SVGAGI (reference sequence). CDR3 nucleotide sequence: TGTGCCAGCAGCCCTGCGTACGAGCAGTACTTC. Its protein product is CASSPAYEQYF.

This clone was seen more than once but under ten times. The chain employs TRBV7-8 and TRBJ2-7; 7 bases fit TRBD2. The CDR3 extends over 14 amino acids. After removal of 4 bases from V and 2 bases from J, the junction contained 5 bases not matched to a gene. Germline-derived CDR1 and CDR2 are SGHVS and FQNEAQ. The CDR3 protein is CASSSGTNPYEQYF. Written as DNA, the CDR3 is TGTGCCAGCAGCTCCGGGACTAACCCCTACGAGCAGTACTTC.

The chain joins TRBV14 to TRBJ2-2; 9 bases are a match to TRBD1. The CDR3 spans 15 residues. J gave up 5 bases and V 4 bases, and 5 bases lay outside the gene matches. In germline, CDR1 is SGHDN, CDR2 FVKESK. CDR3 amino acids: CASSRGTGNTGELFF. The DNA for the CDR3 is TGTGCCAGCAGCCGAGGGACAGGGAATACCGGGGAGCTGTTTTTT. Full variable domain (remainder filled in from reference TRBV14 and TRBJ2-2): EAGVTQFPSHSVIEKGQTVTLRCDPISGHDNLYWYRRVMGKEIKFLLHFVKESKQDESGMPNNRFLAERTGGTYSTLKVQPAELEDSGVYFCASSRGTGNTGELFFGEGSRLTVL.

The V call is TRBV15, the J call TRBJ2-7; 9 nucleotides line up with TRBD2. CDR1 and CDR2 (germline): LNHNV, YYDKDF (reference sequence). Unmatched junction bases numbered 5, after V lost 0 bases and J lost 2 bases. The CDR3 totals 16 residues. This CDR3 reads CATSRDASSGTYEQYF. The CDR3 DNA is TGTGCCACCAGCAGAGATGCCTCTAGCGGGACCTACGAGCAGTACTTC.

This CDR3 is CASRRTGLYGYTF. Here the CDR3 DNA reads TGTGCCAGCAGACGGACAGGGTTGTATGGCTACACCTTC. The chain couples TRBV28 to TRBJ1-2, with 8 positions matching TRBD1. The CDR3 extends over 13 amino acids. Germline CDR1 MDHEN, CDR2 SYDVKM. With V trimmed by 6 bases and J by 5 bases, 5 bases remained unmatched.